The rows below give T cell receptor beta chains drawn from one sample of a study of blood T cell repertoires in COVID-19. The method was immunoSEQ multiplex PCR; TCRdb's version includes in-frame clones alone and lacks a portion of them. The repertoire holds approximately 77,000 clones, with over 75% as singletons. Input material: peripheral blood. The receptors shown here come from a man aged 45-65 years with COVID-19, enrolled during active disease. Both conserved end residues are part of each CDR3.

v_call: TRBV24-1; cdr3_aa: CATSDRSESYNEQFF
v_call: TRBV7-3; cdr3_aa: CASSSAVDIYEQFF
v_call: TRBV5-1; cdr3_aa: CASSSTSGRTNNEQFF
v_call: TRBV4-2; cdr3_aa: CASSQVGSEGANQPQHF
v_call: TRBV4-2; cdr3_aa: CASSQIKHGTGNTGELFF
v_call: TRBV6-5; cdr3_aa: CASSRGQAGNQPQHF
v_call: TRBV28; cdr3_aa: CASRGGSYNSPLHF
v_call: TRBV5-5; cdr3_aa: CASSFLGTLNTEAFF
v_call: TRBV28; cdr3_aa: CASSPASSQPQHF
v_call: TRBV28; cdr3_aa: CASSPPGAIQSGYTF
v_call: TRBV10-3; cdr3_aa: CATKPPAVVFEQYF
v_call: TRBV30; cdr3_aa: CALDRGEGTEAFF
v_call: TRBV5-1; cdr3_aa: CASSLAGGNSPLHF
v_call: TRBV19; cdr3_aa: CASSIGGTSGANVLTF
v_call: TRBV6-5; cdr3_aa: CASNRDRGLEKLFF
v_call: TRBV27; cdr3_aa: CASSTTRGGYTF
v_call: TRBV14; cdr3_aa: CASSLGTDNEKLFF
v_call: TRBV29-1; cdr3_aa: CSVGGRSGANVLTF
v_call: TRBV12-5; cdr3_aa: CASGSQGAGELFF
v_call: TRBV10-2; cdr3_aa: CASSAPGQAKETQYF
v_call: TRBV3-1/TRBV3-2; cdr3_aa: CASRPTSGQETQYF
v_call: TRBV5-6; cdr3_aa: CASSSGTGDQETQYF
v_call: TRBV12-3/TRBV12-4; cdr3_aa: CASSTGMNTEAFF
v_call: TRBV29-1; cdr3_aa: CSGRPGGKNIQYF
v_call: TRBV30; cdr3_aa: CAWLKGLSYNEQFF
v_call: TRBV11-1; cdr3_aa: CASSLVSYEQYF
v_call: TRBV7-9; cdr3_aa: CASSSGSYQETQYF
v_call: TRBV11-2; cdr3_aa: CASSLRGFGEKLFF
v_call: TRBV5-4; cdr3_aa: CASSPGPTLAGSTDTQYF
v_call: TRBV6-5; cdr3_aa: CASSYDRRMNTEAFF
v_call: TRBV6-1; cdr3_aa: CASTSGSGSGNTIYF
v_call: TRBV7-2; cdr3_aa: CASSKWTSGNNEQFF
v_call: TRBV18; cdr3_aa: CASSPWTEGYGYTF
v_call: TRBV5-1; cdr3_aa: CASSLASGRAYEQYF
v_call: TRBV7-2; cdr3_aa: CASSFKAGRASGNTIYF
v_call: TRBV7-9; cdr3_aa: CASSSTETYGYTF
v_call: TRBV28; cdr3_aa: CASSPGTTPYEQYF
v_call: TRBV6-5; cdr3_aa: CASSYGTRSYEQYF
v_call: TRBV30; cdr3_aa: CAWTRVNSPLHF
v_call: TRBV6-5; cdr3_aa: CASSRGQGGYGYTF
v_call: TRBV19; cdr3_aa: CASTSTGGGRGNQPQHF
v_call: TRBV28; cdr3_aa: CASSTTGEAKNIQYF
v_call: TRBV19; cdr3_aa: CATGVQGGNTEAFF